The rows below give T cell receptor beta chains drawn from one sample of a study of blood T cell repertoires in COVID-19. Some clones are missing from TCRdb's copy, which holds only in-frame ones; the method was immunoSEQ multiplex PCR. The sample includes 270,000 or so clones, 70% to 90% seen only once; the top ten take around 1.2%. Sequencing was done on a sample of PBMCs or T cells enriched from blood (not recorded which). These receptors all come from a middle-aged woman with acute COVID-19. CDR3s include the opening cysteine and the closing phenylalanine or tryptophan. Fields, in order: J gene, D gene, V gene, clone size, CDR3 DNA, CDR3 protein. D genes are given only for firm matches. The size field is filled for only some rows; it gives once, few, many or a size class.

TRBJ2-3 | TRBD2 | TRBV7-9 | NA | TGTGCCAGCAGCCGAAGCGGGGGGGATACGCAGTATTTT | CASSRSGGDTQYF
TRBJ1-4 | NA | TRBV19 | NA | TGTGCCAGTAGTAACTACGCGGCCACACGCGAAAAACTGTTTTTT | CASSNYAATREKLFF
TRBJ2-1 | TRBD2 | TRBV7-2 | NA | TGTGCCAGCAGCTTAGCGTCTAGCGGTATATACAATGAGCAGTTCTTC | CASSLASSGIYNEQFF
TRBJ2-5 | TRBD2 | TRBV5-1 | NA | TGCGCCAGCAGCTGGGGGGGACTAGCGGGAGCAACCCAAGAGACCCAGTACTTC | CASSWGGLAGATQETQYF
TRBJ2-2 | TRBD2 | TRBV7-2 | few | TGTGCCAGCAGCCCCAGGGCGGCGGGAGTGTCCGGGGAGCTGTTTTTT | CASSPRAAGVSGELFF
TRBJ2-2 | TRBD2 | TRBV9 | NA | TGTGCCAGCAGCGTAGAGGCTAGCGGCCGAACCGGGGAGCTGTTTTTT | CASSVEASGRTGELFF
TRBJ1-5 | TRBD1 | TRBV4-1 | NA | TGCGCCAGCAGCCAAGACGGGAGGGGGCGCTTGGGCAATCAGCCCCAGCATTTT | CASSQDGRGRLGNQPQHF
TRBJ2-3 | TRBD2 | TRBV4-3 | NA | TGCGCCAGCAGCCGATCGACTAGCGGGAGTGGGACAGATACGCAGTATTTT | CASSRSTSGSGTDTQYF
TRBJ1-4 | NA | TRBV28 | NA | TGTGCCAGCAGTTTCGGAGGAAACACTAATGAAAAACTGTTTTTT | CASSFGGNTNEKLFF
TRBJ2-3 | TRBD1 | TRBV6-5 | NA | TGTGCCAGCAGCCCGGGACAGGGGACAGATACGCAGTATTTT | CASSPGQGTDTQYF
TRBJ1-5 | NA | TRBV30 | NA | TGTGCCTGGAGTGTTGGGGCATCCTATAACCAGCCCCAGCATTTT | CAWSVGASYNQPQHF
TRBJ1-6 | TRBD1 | TRBV10-3 | NA | TGTGCCAGCTATGGGTCCCTCCGGTTTGACAGGGAATCTTCACCCCTCCACTTT | CASYGSLRFDRESSPLHF
TRBJ1-1 | NA | TRBV20-1 | NA | TGCAGTGCTAGTCCAGGGATCCGCACTGAAGCTTTCTTT | CSASPGIRTEAFF
TRBJ1-2 | NA | TRBV28 | NA | TGTGCCAGCAGCATTCGGGAAACTAACTATGGCTACACCTTC | CASSIRETNYGYTF
TRBJ2-7 | NA | TRBV12-3/TRBV12-4 | NA | TGTGCCAGCAGTTTAACGGTTTCGTACGAGCAGTACTTC | CASSLTVSYEQYF
TRBJ2-3 | NA | TRBV6-2/TRBV6-3 | NA | TGTGCCAGCACCCCTTCCGCGGTTGAAGATACGCAGTATTTT | CASTPSAVEDTQYF